Detailed here is one T cell receptor beta chain. This CDR3 has 13 amino acids. Trimming pared 4 bases from V and 2 bases from J, leaving 8 bases between. The germline V gene encodes CDR1 SEHNR and CDR2 FQNEAQ (reference sequence). Splitting of each subset's genomic DNA was done evenly across several immunoSEQ plates. Sorted-subset replicate PCRs used roughly 210 ng of genomic DNA. This amount corresponded to 25,000 to 30,000 T cell genomes. Data came from immunoSEQ multiplex PCR; TCRdb stores just in-frame clones and leaves some out. The top ten hold 1.2% of the sample, which has about 1,800,000 clones, about 95% seen once. The data stem from a study of shared clonotypes between healthy human individuals. Cells designated naive CD8 were CD45RO-negative and were positively selected for CCR7, with terminally differentiated effector memory CD45RA+ cells excluded. Nashville, Tennessee was home to all donors, each a Caucasian adult.

This chain uses TRBV7-9 with TRBJ2-5; D unclear. The clonotype originates from a man between 18 and 35 years old in good health. The sample consisted of naive CD8+ T cells sorted from blood. The CDR3, as DNA: TGTGCCAGCAGCTATTCGGGTCAAGAGACCCAGTACTTC. This gives the protein CASSYSGQETQYF. Combining the CDR3 with reference TRBV7-9 and TRBJ2-5 gives the whole variable domain DTGVSQNPRHKITKRGQNVTFRCDPISEHNRLYWYRQTLGQGPEFLTYFQNEAQLEKSRLLSDRFSAERPKGSFSTLEIQRTEQGDSAMYLCASSYSGQETQYFGPGTRLLVL.